The rows below give T cell receptor beta chains drawn from one sample of a study of shared clonotypes between healthy human individuals. Some clones are missing from TCRdb's copy, which holds only in-frame ones; the method was immunoSEQ multiplex PCR. The sample includes some 2,500,000 clones, over 85% of them seen just once. The sequenced sample was naive CD4+ T cells from PBMCs. These receptors came from a man between 18 and 35 years old in good health. Some clones in this sample may be carry-over from other donors' samples. The CDR3 runs from the conserved cysteine through the conserved F or W. D genes are given only for firm matches. Not all rows give a size; the values are once, few, many and, for expanded clones, a class.

J gene,V gene,clone size,D gene,CDR3 DNA,CDR3 protein
TRBJ2-1,TRBV5-1,NA,NA,TGCGCCAGCAGCCGGGGAGGTCTCTACAATGAGCAGTTCTTC,CASSRGGLYNEQFF
TRBJ2-7,TRBV5-6,NA,TRBD2,TGTGCCAGCAGCTTGAGGGGACTAGCAGGGTTGGTGGACGAGCAGTACTTC,CASSLRGLAGLVDEQYF
TRBJ2-3,TRBV7-2,NA,NA,TGTGCCAGCAGCTTATTCACAGACGGCACAGATACGCAGTATTTT,CASSLFTDGTDTQYF
TRBJ2-7,TRBV29-1,NA,NA,TGCAGCGTTGATGACGGAACCTACGAGCAGTACTTC,CSVDDGTYEQYF
TRBJ2-1,TRBV27,NA,TRBD2,TGTGCCAGCAGTTTGGATGGACTAGCTGCGGTATGGCAGTTCTTC,CASSLDGLAAVWQFF
TRBJ2-3,TRBV19,NA,NA,TGTGCCAGTAGTACCGACAGACACCTCGGGGGAGATACGCAGTATTTT,CASSTDRHLGGDTQYF
TRBJ2-3,TRBV18,NA,NA,TGTGCCAGCTCACCACTTAAACAGGGCGTAACGCAGTATTTT,CASSPLKQGVTQYF
TRBJ2-1,TRBV2,NA,NA,TGTGCCAGCAGTGAACTGGGACAATCCTACAATGAGCAGTTCTTC,CASSELGQSYNEQFF
TRBJ1-5,TRBV29-1,NA,TRBD1,TGCAGCGTTACAGGGGGCAGCAATCAGCCCCAGCATTTT,CSVTGGSNQPQHF
TRBJ1-4,TRBV10-1,NA,NA,TGCGCCAGCAGTGATGGCAAGTCCTATAATGAAAAACTGTTTTTT,CASSDGKSYNEKLFF
TRBJ2-1,TRBV28,NA,TRBD2,TGTGCCAGCAGTTTTAAGCTAGCGGGAGGGGGCTCCTACAATGAGCAGTTCTTC,CASSFKLAGGGSYNEQFF
TRBJ2-7,TRBV5-4,NA,NA,TGTGCCAGCAGCCCGGCGGGGAAAGGGAGTCCATACGAGCAGTACTTC,CASSPAGKGSPYEQYF
TRBJ2-3,TRBV5-1,NA,NA,TGCGCCAGCAGCTTGGCCCCTAAGGGGGGTACAGATACGCAGTATTTT,CASSLAPKGGTDTQYF
TRBJ1-2,TRBV28,few,NA,TGTGCCAGCAGTTTAAGGGGGAGCTATGGCTACACCTTC,CASSLRGSYGYTF
TRBJ2-1,TRBV7-2,once,NA,TGTGCCAGCAGCCTAGGACTAACGGGTTACAATGAGCAGTTCTTC,CASSLGLTGYNEQFF
TRBJ2-5,TRBV6-1,NA,NA,TGTGCCACACACGTGGGACGGTCGCAAGAGACCCAGTACTTC,CATHVGRSQETQYF
TRBJ2-7,TRBV6-5,NA,NA,TGTGCCAGCAGTTGGAGGCGGGTAAGCTCCTACGAGCAGTACTTC,CASSWRRVSSYEQYF
TRBJ1-1,TRBV18,NA,TRBD1,TGTGCCAGCTCACCGGACAGGGGCCCCACTGAAGCTTTCTTT,CASSPDRGPTEAFF
TRBJ2-1,TRBV23-1,NA,TRBD2,TGCGCCAGCAGTCAACCAGGACTAGCGGCTAATGAGCAGTTCTTC,CASSQPGLAANEQFF
TRBJ2-7,TRBV5-1,NA,NA,TGCGCCAGCAGCTTGGGTGACACCACCTACGAGCAGTACTTC,CASSLGDTTYEQYF
TRBJ1-1,TRBV6-5,few,NA,TGTGCCAGCAGTTATTCAGAGTTGAACACTGAAGCTTTCTTT,CASSYSELNTEAFF
TRBJ1-1,TRBV29-1,NA,TRBD1,TGCAGCGTTGAGAAGACAGGGGCCACTGAAGCTTTCTTT,CSVEKTGATEAFF
TRBJ2-7,TRBV28,NA,NA,TGTGCCAGCAGTTTCACAGGGAGCTCCTACGAGCAGTACTTC,CASSFTGSSYEQYF
TRBJ2-2,TRBV6-5,NA,TRBD1,TGTGCCAGCGGGGACAGGGGAAACACCGGGGAGCTGTTTTTT,CASGDRGNTGELFF
TRBJ1-1,TRBV6-1,once,NA,TGTGCCAGCAGTGAAGGAGGGGGAAGGAACACTGAAGCTTTCTTT,CASSEGGGRNTEAFF
TRBJ1-4,TRBV7-9,NA,NA,TGTGCCAGCAGCCGGGGTGTGAACGAAAAACTGTTTTTT,CASSRGVNEKLFF
TRBJ1-3,TRBV7-2,NA,NA,TGTGCCAGCAGCTTAGTAGGAGGGGGAGGATCTGGAAACACCATATATTTT,CASSLVGGGGSGNTIYF
TRBJ1-5,TRBV7-2,once,NA,TGTGCCAGCAGCTTTTTATTGCCCCCCCAGCCCCAGCATTTT,CASSFLLPPQPQHF
TRBJ1-1,TRBV29-1,NA,NA,TGCAGCGTTGAAGATCCCGGGTGGGGAGGAAACACTGAAGCTTTCTTT,CSVEDPGWGGNTEAFF
TRBJ2-7,TRBV6-1,NA,TRBD1,TGTGCCAGCAGTGAACCCGGGACAGACTTATACGAGCAGTACTTC,CASSEPGTDLYEQYF
TRBJ2-2,TRBV14,NA,NA,TGTGCCAGCAGCCGGGGGGGCATCTTCATTAACACCGGGGAGCTGTTTTTT,CASSRGGIFINTGELFF
TRBJ1-5,TRBV19,NA,NA,TGTGCCAGTAGTATTGGGACCTTCGAGGGCCCTCAGCCCCAGCATTTT,CASSIGTFEGPQPQHF
TRBJ2-5,TRBV18,NA,NA,TGTGCCAGCTCACCTAACGGCGGGTCAAGAGAGGCCCAGTACTTC,CASSPNGGSREAQYF
TRBJ2-2,TRBV7-3,NA,NA,TGTGCCAGCAGCTTACTTAACATGGCCCCGAACACCGGGGAGCTGTTTTTT,CASSLLNMAPNTGELFF
TRBJ1-5,TRBV28,NA,NA,TGTGCCAGCAGTTTATCTGGTCAGCCCCAGCATTTT,CASSLSGQPQHF
TRBJ1-1,TRBV6-5,NA,TRBD1,TGTGCCAGCAGTTACTCACTAACAGGGGGCACTGAAGCTTTCTTT,CASSYSLTGGTEAFF
TRBJ2-2,TRBV5-4,NA,TRBD1,TGTGCCAGCAGCTTGACAGGGGCCGGGGAGCTGTTTTTT,CASSLTGAGELFF
TRBJ2-2,TRBV6-6,NA,TRBD1,TGTGCCAGTAGTCCCGACAGGGATTCCACCGGGGAGCTGTTTTTT,CASSPDRDSTGELFF
TRBJ2-7,TRBV18,NA,NA,TGTGCCAGCTCACCACGAGCGGAGGGAGGAGTGTACGAGCAGTACTTC,CASSPRAEGGVYEQYF
TRBJ1-4,TRBV27,NA,NA,TGTGCCAGCAGTGGGTACAGCCTGAGGGGGGGTAATGAAAAACTGTTTTTT,CASSGYSLRGGNEKLFF
TRBJ2-7,TRBV5-8,NA,TRBD2,TGTGCCAGCAGCTCAAGAAGACTAGCGCATAGAACGTACGAGCAGTACTTC,CASSSRRLAHRTYEQYF
TRBJ2-7,TRBV7-9,few,NA,TGTGCCAGCAGCACCGGGACACGGGTCTACGAGCAGTACTTC,CASSTGTRVYEQYF
TRBJ1-3,TRBV5-1,NA,NA,TGCGCCAGCAGCCTTGGGCCGGATGGAAACACCATATATTTT,CASSLGPDGNTIYF
TRBJ2-1,TRBV4-2,NA,TRBD1,TGTGCCAGCAGCCTCCCGACAGGGACGAATGAGCAGTTCTTC,CASSLPTGTNEQFF
TRBJ1-5,TRBV19,NA,NA,TGTGCCAGTAGCACCGGGGGGGGCGGCCAGCCCCAGCATTTT,CASSTGGGGQPQHF
TRBJ2-3,TRBV5-1,NA,NA,TGCGCCAGCAGCTTCGGGGGAGGCTTCACGAATACGCAGTATTTT,CASSFGGGFTNTQYF
TRBJ2-1,TRBV5-4,NA,TRBD2,TGTGCCAGCAGCAGAGAGGGGCTAGCGGGGCCCCAGGAGCAGTTCTTC,CASSREGLAGPQEQFF
TRBJ2-7,TRBV5-1,NA,NA,TGCGCCAGCAGCCCCATGGACGACTCGGGGGAGCAGTACTTC,CASSPMDDSGEQYF
TRBJ2-1,TRBV5-1,NA,TRBD2,TGCGCCAGCAGCTTGGTTCCGGGACTAGGAATCAATGAGCAGTTCTTC,CASSLVPGLGINEQFF
TRBJ2-2,TRBV5-1,NA,TRBD2,TGCGCCAGCAGCTTGGGGACTAGCAACACCGGGGAGCTGTTTTTT,CASSLGTSNTGELFF
TRBJ2-7,TRBV5-1,NA,NA,TGCGCCAGCAGGGACTCCTACGAGCAGTACTTC,CASRDSYEQYF
TRBJ2-5,TRBV6-6,once,TRBD2,TGTGCCAGCAGTTACTCCGGACTAGCCAGAGAGACCCAGTACTTC,CASSYSGLARETQYF
TRBJ2-3,TRBV6-9,NA,NA,TGTGCCACCCACAAAAAAAAAGAGATGATGGCGCAGTATTTT,CATHKKKEMMAQYF
TRBJ1-1,TRBV7-2,NA,TRBD1,TGTGCCAGCAGTCGTAAACCGGGACAGGGTTTGCGCACTACTGAAGCTTTCTTT,CASSRKPGQGLRTTEAFF
TRBJ2-2,TRBV30,NA,NA,TGTGCCTGGAGGAACACCGGGGAGCTGTTTTTT,CAWRNTGELFF
TRBJ2-7,TRBV29-1,NA,NA,TGCAGCGTTGTAGGTAGACTTTCCTACGAGCAGTACTTC,CSVVGRLSYEQYF
TRBJ2-1,TRBV6-1,once,NA,TGTGCCAGCAGAGGGGACGCCAATGAGCAGTTCTTC,CASRGDANEQFF